The 27 T cell receptor beta chains below come from one sample, sequenced in a study of T cells after yellow fever vaccination. MiXCR, applied by TCRdb to the 5' RACE reads, yields one record per CDR3 protein. The sample lists 300,000 to 400,000 distinct CDR3 sequences; around 8.1% were seen once. The sequenced sample was PBMCs, obtained more than 35 days after the first yellow fever vaccination. The receptors come from a man aged 18-30 years who received the YFV17D yellow fever vaccine.

This clonotype has a count of ten or more. The chain has TRBV7-9 and TRBJ2-7, with D perhaps being TRBD1 or TRBD2 (6 bases each). Germline-derived CDR1 and CDR2 are SEHNR and FQNEAQ (reference sequence). The CDR3 is made up of 14 amino acids. Trimming removed 5 bases at V and 5 bases at J, with 16 bases between. The CDR3 DNA is TGTGCCAGCAGCACACAGGTCGGGGGCAACGAGCAGTACGTC. It is translated as CASSTQVGGNEQYV.

This clonotype was observed a handful of times. The chain recombines TRBV7-2 with TRBJ2-5, with D unclear. This CDR3 is 15 amino acids long. Trimming pared 1 base from V and 5 bases from J, leaving 14 bases between. CDR1 and CDR2 from the germline V gene are SGHTA and FQGNSA. The CDR3 bases are TGTGCCAGCAGCTTAGATCACTATAAGTGGGAGACCCAGTACTTC. It codes for CASSLDHYKWETQYF.

The sample holds many counts of this clonotype. This rearrangement joins TRBV5-5 to TRBJ2-1, with a possible D match to TRBD2 (5 bases). The germline V gene encodes CDR1 SGHKS and CDR2 YYEKEE (reference sequence). Trimming pared 3 bases from V and 0 bases from J, leaving 16 bases between. CDR3 length: 17 amino acids. DNA of the CDR3: TGTGCCAGCAGCTCGGACCTTAGCGCAGACTCCTACAATGAGCAGTTCTTC. Translation gives CASSSDLSADSYNEQFF.

This clonotype was recorded at least ten times. J is TRBJ2-5 and V is TRBV18; the D gene is possibly TRBD1 (6 bases). Trimming pared 3 bases from V and 2 bases from J, leaving 13 bases between. The CDR3 length is 15 residues. CDR1 and CDR2 (germline): KGHSH, LQKENI. CDR3: CASSPRPGVQETQYF. The CDR3 bases are TGTGCCAGCTCACCTCGGCCAGGGGTTCAAGAGACCCAGTACTTC.

There are a few counts of this clonotype. The chain is built from TRBV20-1 and TRBJ2-5; 7 nucleotides agree with TRBD2. Germline lookup yields CDR1 DFQATT and CDR2 SNEGSKA (reference sequence). The CDR3 consists of 13 residues. Unmatched junction bases numbered 10, after V lost 3 bases and J lost 9 bases. The DNA for the CDR3 is TGCAGTGCTAGGGGGGACTACGAGTCGGCCCAGTACTTC. Protein sequence: CSARGDYESAQYF.

This clonotype was observed at least ten times. The J gene is TRBJ2-1, the V gene TRBV3-1; no reliable D call. Germline loops: CDR1 LGHDT, CDR2 YNNKEL (reference sequence). CDR3 length: 16 amino acids. V was cut by 1 base and J by 0 bases, with 10 bases left in between. CDR3 nucleotide sequence: TGTGCCAGCAGCCAAGGCCTACCAAGCTCCTACAATGAGCAGTTCTTC. Translated, it gives CASSQGLPSSYNEQFF.

The V gene is TRBV19, the J gene TRBJ2-5; the match to TRBD2 covers 7 bases. Trimming removed 5 bases from V and 5 bases from J; junction bases left unmatched: 8. Germline assignment: CDR1 LNHDA and CDR2 SQIVND (reference sequence). This CDR3 has 14 amino acids. In nucleotides, the CDR3 is TGTGCCAGTAGTCCCCGGCGGGGGTACGAGACCCAGTACTTC. Protein product: CASSPRRGYETQYF.

This clonotype was seen only a few times. The V gene is TRBV28, the J gene TRBJ2-7, with a tentative D call TRBD1 (5 bases). Germline V gene lookup returns CDR1 MDHEN and CDR2 SYDVKM. The V and J ends lost 2 bases and 3 bases respectively, with 5 bases between them. This CDR3 contains 12 residues. The CDR3 nucleotides are TGTGCCAGCAGTTTAACAGGCTACGAGCAGTACGTC. Its protein is CASSLTGYEQYV.

This clonotype was recorded a few times. The V and J genes are TRBV6-6 and TRBJ2-1, with D possibly TRBD1 on 5 matching bases. The V and J ends lost 8 bases and 12 bases respectively, with 14 bases between them. Germline CDR1 MNHNY, CDR2 SVGAGI (reference sequence). The CDR3 has 11 residues. CDR3 residues: CASHNGQGQFF. In DNA form, the CDR3 reads TGTGCCAGCCATAATGGGCAGGGGCAGTTCTTC.

The chain combines TRBV4-3 with TRBJ1-5; no clear D. V was clipped by 0 bases and J by 4 bases, with 10 bases between them. The V gene's germline CDR1 is LGHNA and CDR2 YSLEER. CDR3 length: 15 residues. Written as DNA, the CDR3 is TGCGCCAGCAGCCAAGATCTGTCCTTGAATCAGCCCCAGCATTTT. Amino acid sequence: CASSQDLSLNQPQHF.

The chain is built from TRBV4-3 and TRBJ2-3; D call uncertain. Germline V CDR1 and CDR2: LGHNA, YSLEER. The CDR3 consists of 16 residues. V was cut by 0 bases and J by 3 bases, with 13 bases left in between. Here the CDR3 DNA reads TGCGCCAGCAGCCAAGATGGGCTAGTGGGGACAGATACGCAGTATTTT. Protein: CASSQDGLVGTDTQYF.

The genes are TRBV6-1 and TRBJ1-2; 7 bases are a match to TRBD1. J was trimmed by 8 bases and V by 5 bases; bases with no gene match: 20. The CDR3 totals 17 residues. Germline CDR1 and CDR2: MNHNS and SASEGT. In DNA, the CDR3 is TGTGCCAGCAGTCGCGCCGGACAGGTCGGGAGTCTCTCGGGCTACACCTTC. Translated, it gives CASSRAGQVGSLSGYTF.

Only a few counts were recorded for this clonotype. CDR3 sequence reads: CSARDGREQYF. The CDR3 DNA follows: TGCAGTGCTAGAGATGGACGCGAGCAGTACTTC. The chain recombines TRBV20-1 with TRBJ2-7; no clear D gene. Germline V lookup: CDR1 DFQATT, CDR2 SNEGSKA (reference sequence). The CDR3 has 11 residues. V gave up 0 bases and J gave up 6 bases, with 6 bases separating them.

The chain combines TRBV9 with TRBJ2-6, with a weak D call TRBD1 (6 bases). V was clipped by 0 bases and J by 0 bases, with 22 bases between them. In germline, CDR1 is SGDLS, CDR2 YYNGEE. The CDR3 length is 21 residues. CDR3 coding DNA: TGTGCCAGCAGCGTAGGCACAGGGTCTGGGACCGGCAGCTCTGGGGCCAACGTCCTGACTTTC. Translating it yields CASSVGTGSGTGSSGANVLTF.

The genes are TRBV10-3 and TRBJ2-3; no reliable D call. The V gene's germline CDR1 is ENHRY and CDR2 SYGVKD. V lost 6 bases and J lost 0, with 10 bases in between. The CDR3 has 14 residues. The CDR3 sequence: CAIRSRASTDTQYF. As DNA, the CDR3 is TGTGCCATCAGAAGCAGAGCTAGCACAGATACGCAGTATTTT.

This chain uses TRBV11-3 with TRBJ2-1, with TRBD1 matching 10 bases. The germline V gene has CDR1 SGHNT and CDR2 YENEEA. Unmatched junction bases numbered 7, after V lost 5 bases and J lost 9 bases. The CDR3 length is 14 residues. Written as DNA, the CDR3 is TGTGCCAGCAGCGCGGGACAGGGGTGGGCTGAGCAGTTCTTC. Its translation: CASSAGQGWAEQFF.

This clonotype has a handful of counts. The chain carries TRBV3-1 and TRBJ1-1; TRBD1 matches at 10 bases. The length of the CDR3 is 17 residues. Per the germline V gene, CDR1 is LGHDT and CDR2 is YNNKEL (reference sequence). Losses at the gene ends were 0 bases for V and 6 bases for J; bases not matched to a gene: 10. The CDR3 sequence: CASSQDQRRDRGAEAFF. CDR3 sequence (DNA): TGTGCCAGCAGCCAAGATCAGAGGCGGGACAGGGGAGCTGAAGCTTTCTTT. The full variable domain, rest sourced from reference TRBV3-1 and TRBJ1-1, is DTAVSQTPKYLVTQMGNDKSIKCEQNLGHDTMYWYKQDSKKFLKIMFSYNNKELIINETVPNRFSPKSPDKAHLNLHINSLELGDSAVYFCASSQDQRRDRGAEAFFGQGTRLTVV.

This chain links TRBV7-6 with TRBJ1-2; possibly TRBD1 for D (5 bases). The CDR3 is 14 residues long. V was trimmed by 0 bases and J by 7 bases, leaving 12 bases between them. Germline CDR1 and CDR2: SGHVS and FNYEAQ. The CDR3 region has the DNA TGTGCCAGCAGCTTAGCAAGGAGGGGATCTGGCTACACCTTC. Translated, it gives CASSLARRGSGYTF. Full variable domain (rest looked up from reference TRBV7-6 and TRBJ1-2): GAGVSQSPRYKVTKRGQDVALRCDPISGHVSLYWYRQALGQGPEFLTYFNYEAQQDKSGLPNDRFSAERPEGSISTLTIQRTEQRDSAMYRCASSLARRGSGYTFGSGTRLTVV.

This clonotype was counted between two and nine times. This chain uses TRBV11-2 with TRBJ2-4; D is possibly TRBD2 (6 bases). Looked up from germline, CDR1 is SGHAT and CDR2 is FQNNGV. This CDR3 region has 14 residues. Between the trimmed V and J ends, which lost 4 bases and 0 bases, there was a span of 7 bases. CDR3 DNA: TGTGCCAGCAGCTCGGGAGTAGCCAAAAACATTCAGTACTTC. Translating gives CASSSGVAKNIQYF.

This clonotype was picked up a small number of times. The gene calls are TRBV9 and TRBJ2-3; TRBD2 is a possible D gene (5 bases). Trimming shortened V by 1 base and J by 2 bases, and 14 bases separated the two germline ends. This CDR3 has 16 residues. In germline, CDR1 is SGDLS, CDR2 YYNGEE. This chain's CDR3 is CASSVYSSEYTDTQYF. The CDR3 DNA reads as TGTGCCAGCAGCGTATATAGTAGCGAGTACACAGATACGCAGTATTTT. The variable domain in full, completed from reference TRBV9 and TRBJ2-3, reads DSGVTQTPKHLITATGQRVTLRCSPRSGDLSVYWYQQSLDQGLQFLIQYYNGEERAKGNILERFSAQQFPDLHSELNLSSLELGDSALYFCASSVYSSEYTDTQYFGPGTRLTVL.

The chain recombines TRBV7-3 with TRBJ1-1; D gene unclear. The V gene's germline CDR1 is SGHTA and CDR2 FQGTGA. The CDR3 has 15 amino acids. The germline V and J ends were trimmed by 1 base and 1 base, with 10 bases remaining between them. CDR3 DNA sequence: TGTGCCAGCAGCTTAAACAATGTGAGGAACACTGAAGCTTTCTTT. Protein sequence: CASSLNNVRNTEAFF.

The CDR3 here is CASSPPVGDTQYF. In DNA form, the CDR3 reads TGTGCCAGCTCACCACCGGTGGGGGATACGCAGTATTTT. The chain uses TRBV18 and TRBJ2-3, with D hard to call. This CDR3 contains 13 residues. Trimming took 0 bases from V and 6 from J, leaving 7 bases between them. The germline gives CDR1 KGHSH, CDR2 LQKENI.

The chain recombines TRBV7-9 with TRBJ2-2; 10 bases match TRBD1. The CDR3 length is 16 residues. With V trimmed by 5 bases and J by 1 base, 4 bases remained unmatched. Germline CDR1 reads SEHNR; CDR2 reads FQNEAQ (reference sequence). The CDR3 sequence is CASSEGQGGNTGELFF. In nucleotides, the CDR3 is TGTGCCAGCAGCGAAGGACAGGGGGGGAACACCGGGGAGCTGTTTTTT.

There are many counts of this clonotype. The genes are TRBV5-6 and TRBJ2-5; the match to TRBD1 covers 7 bases. From germline, CDR1 is SGHDT and CDR2 YYEEEE. The CDR3 is made up of 15 amino acids. The V gene end was trimmed by 1 base and the J gene end by 5 bases; junction bases not matched to a gene: 8. The DNA for the CDR3 is TGTGCCAGCAGCTTGATAGACAGGGCGGGTGAGACCCAGTACTTC. As protein: CASSLIDRAGETQYF.

The CDR3 loop is CASSSWSAGFIYEQYV. The CDR3 DNA reads TGTGCCAGCAGCTCCTGGAGTGCAGGTTTCATTTACGAGCAGTACGTC. The genes are TRBV5-6 and TRBJ2-7; no reliable D call. The CDR3 totals 16 residues. Germline V gene sequence: CDR1 SGHDT, CDR2 YYEEEE. The V end lost 3 bases, the J end lost 4 bases, and 20 bases lay between the germline ends.

The sample holds a few counts of this clonotype. V is TRBV7-2 and J is TRBJ2-5; 7 bases are a match to TRBD2. After removal of 4 bases from V and 3 bases from J, the junction contained 5 bases not matched to a gene. The CDR3 totals 14 residues. Germline CDR1 reads SGHTA; CDR2 reads FQGNSA. CDR3 in DNA: TGTGCCAGCAGCTCTGTGGGGGGGGAAGAGACCCAGTACTTC. Translation gives CASSSVGGEETQYF. Together with reference TRBV7-2 and TRBJ2-5, the CDR3 gives the full variable domain: GAGVSQSPSNKVTEKGKDVELRCDPISGHTALYWYRQSLGQGLEFLIYFQGNSAPDKSGLPSDRFSAERTGGSVSTLTIQRTQQEDSAVYLCASSSVGGEETQYFGPGTRLLVL.

This clonotype was seen a handful of times. The CDR3 DNA reads TGTGCCAGCAGCTTAGACAACAGGGGCTATGGCTACACCTTC. This sequence encodes CASSLDNRGYGYTF. This chain connects TRBV7-8 to TRBJ1-2; 7 nucleotides match TRBD1. The V and J ends lost 1 base and 4 bases, in that order; junction bases with no gene match: 3. CDR1 and CDR2 (germline): SGHVS, FQNEAQ. The CDR3 sequence is 14 residues long.